These 20 T cell receptor beta chains originate from one sample sequenced in a study of blood T cell repertoires in COVID-19. Using immunoSEQ multiplex PCR, the repertoire was profiled, and TCRdb retains in-frame clones only, with some absent. The table shows over 130,000 clones, with around 83% occurring only once. Sequenced input: peripheral blood. The receptors stem from a man younger than 45 with COVID-19, enrolled during active disease.

This chain uses TRBV4-1 with TRBJ1-1; unclear D gene. The CDR3 contains 13 residues. Germline loops: CDR1 MGHRA, CDR2 YSYEKL. The V and J ends lost 4 bases and 4 bases respectively, with 10 bases between them. The CDR3 protein is CASSPRSSTEAFF. As DNA, the CDR3 is TGCGCCAGCAGCCCACGATCTAGCACTGAAGCTTTCTTT.

V gene TRBV28 combines with J gene TRBJ2-7; D may be TRBD2 (6 bases). Germline lookup yields CDR1 MDHEN and CDR2 SYDVKM. This CDR3 region has 12 residues. V was trimmed by 5 bases and J by 6 bases, leaving 11 bases between them. Written as DNA, the CDR3 is TGTGCCAGCAGTGGGGGGTTGGCCGAGCAGTACTTC. As protein: CASSGGLAEQYF. The full variable domain, rest sourced from reference TRBV28 and TRBJ2-7, is DVKVTQSSRYLVKRTGEKVFLECVQDMDHENMFWYRQDPGLGLRLIYFSYDVKMKEKGDIPEGYSVSREKKERFSLILESASTNQTSMYLCASSGGLAEQYFGPGTRLTVT.

This clone was detected once. This sequence joins TRBV9 and TRBJ1-3; the D gene is possibly TRBD1 (6 bases). This CDR3 spans 15 amino acids. CDR1 SGDLS and CDR2 YYNGEE come from the germline V gene. V was trimmed by 4 bases and J by 3 bases, leaving 14 bases between them. The CDR3 region is CASSSTGLSGNTIYF. The DNA of the CDR3 is TGTGCCAGCAGCAGCACAGGGTTGAGTGGAAACACCATATATTTT.

This rearrangement joins TRBV4-3 to TRBJ2-2; TRBD2 matches at 7 bases. Trimming cost V 4 bases and J 4 bases; bases outside gene matches: 9. This CDR3 region has 16 residues. The germline V gene encodes CDR1 LGHNA and CDR2 YSLEER. The DNA of the CDR3 is TGCGCCAGCAGCCCGGGTCCGGGGGGTACCACCGGGGAGCTGTTTTTT. It is translated as CASSPGPGGTTGELFF.

The chain carries TRBV28 and TRBJ2-7, with 8 bases that match TRBD2. The CDR3 spans 13 residues. Germline V gene sequence: CDR1 MDHEN, CDR2 SYDVKM. V lost 7 bases, J lost 6 bases, and 8 bases stayed unmatched. In nucleotides, the CDR3 is TGTGCCAGCAATACGGGACTAGTTACCGAGCAGTACTTC. It codes for CASNTGLVTEQYF.

The chain combines TRBV4-1 with TRBJ1-2; D perhaps matches TRBD1 (6 bases). The CDR3 consists of 17 residues. Trimming stripped 0 bases from V and 4 bases from J, with 18 bases between. CDR1 MGHRA and CDR2 YSYEKL come from the germline V gene. Written as DNA, the CDR3 is TGCGCCAGCAGCCAAGAGGACCGGGACACACTGGTCTATGGCTACACCTTC. The encoded protein is CASSQEDRDTLVYGYTF.

The J gene is TRBJ2-4, the V gene TRBV3-1 (or the pseudogene TRBV3-2); TRBD1 agrees at 11 bases. The CDR3 covers 16 residues. The V gene's germline CDR1 is LGHDT and CDR2 YNNKEL (reference sequence). Unmatched junction bases numbered 10, after V lost 3 bases and J lost 9 bases. In DNA, the CDR3 is TGTGCCAGCAGCCAGGGCTTGGGACAGGGGGTGGGCATTCAGTACTTC. Amino acid sequence: CASSQGLGQGVGIQYF.

The genes are TRBV28 and TRBJ2-1, with TRBD1 as a possible D gene (6 bases). The germline V gene has CDR1 MDHEN and CDR2 SYDVKM. This CDR3 comprises 15 residues. Trimming cost V 7 bases and J 3 bases, with 16 bases left between them. The CDR3: CASNPTGKLYNEQFF. The CDR3, as DNA: TGTGCCAGCAACCCAACAGGGAAACTCTACAATGAGCAGTTCTTC.

This chain joins TRBV5-8 and TRBJ2-7; perhaps TRBD2 as D (5 bases). CDR3 size: 15 residues. The germline V gene has CDR1 SGHTS and CDR2 YDEGEE. Trimming took 0 bases from V and 4 from J, leaving 14 bases between them. The CDR3, as DNA: TGTGCCAGCAGCTTGGGAACTAGTGTCGGGTACGAGCAGTACTTC. This gives the protein CASSLGTSVGYEQYF.

This clone was seen only a few times. The chain uses TRBV6-4 and TRBJ2-6; TRBD1 might be the D (6 bases). CDR3 size: 16 residues. The ends were cut back, 3 bases at V and 0 bases at J, with 9 bases in the middle. Germline V gene data show CDR1 as MRHNA and CDR2 as SNTAGT. In DNA form, the CDR3 reads TGTGCCAGCAGTGAGGGGGCGAGCTCTGGGGCCAACGTCCTGACTTTC. This sequence encodes CASSEGASSGANVLTF.

For the CDR3, the DNA is TGTGCCAGCGGGAGCGGGGGAGACTACGAGCAGTACTTC. Residues: CASGSGGDYEQYF. The J gene is TRBJ2-7, the V gene TRBV6-6; the match to TRBD2 covers 8 bases. The germline V gene encodes CDR1 MNHNY and CDR2 SVGAGI (reference sequence). V lost 8 bases, J lost 3 bases, and 6 bases stayed unmatched. The CDR3 is 13 residues long.

V and J are TRBV6-5 and TRBJ2-1; maybe TRBD1 (7 bases). Germline loops: CDR1 MNHEY, CDR2 SVGAGI. V was clipped by 6 bases and J by 7 bases, with 13 bases between them. There are 13 residues in the CDR3. The CDR3 reads CASRLTGRNEQFF. Here the CDR3 DNA reads TGTGCCAGCAGGTTGACAGGGAGGAATGAGCAGTTCTTC.

This chain links TRBV15 with TRBJ2-2, with 9 bases matching TRBD2. The ends lost 3 bases at V and 4 bases at J; junction bases unmatched: 9. This CDR3 region has 17 residues. CDR1 LNHNV and CDR2 YYDKDF come from the germline V gene (reference sequence). In DNA form, the CDR3 reads TGTGCCACCAGCAGGCCCCCGGGACTAGCCCCCACCGGGGAGCTGTTTTTT. Its protein product is CATSRPPGLAPTGELFF.

J is TRBJ2-3 and V is TRBV15; TRBD2 might be the D (6 bases). The CDR3 extends over 16 amino acids. In germline, CDR1 is LNHNV, CDR2 YYDKDF (reference sequence). Trimming pared 0 bases from V and 1 base from J, leaving 11 bases between. The CDR3 sequence: CATSRDVAEGTDTQYF. The DNA of the CDR3 is TGTGCCACCAGCAGAGATGTAGCGGAGGGCACAGATACGCAGTATTTT.

The rearrangement joins TRBV30 to TRBJ2-3, with D possibly being TRBD2 (5 bases). This CDR3 contains 16 residues. Germline assignment: CDR1 GTSNPN and CDR2 SVGIG (reference sequence). V was pared by 0 bases and J by 3 bases, with 16 bases between. DNA of the CDR3: TGTGCCTGGAGTGTCGGCCAGCGGAGCGGTACAGATACGCAGTATTTT. Its protein is CAWSVGQRSGTDTQYF. Full variable domain (remainder filled in from reference TRBV30 and TRBJ2-3): SQTIHQWPATLVQPVGSPLSLECTVEGTSNPNLYWYRQAAGRGLQLLFYSVGIGQISSEVPQNLSASRPQDRQFILSSKKLLLSDSGFYLCAWSVGQRSGTDTQYFGPGTRLTVL.

This rearrangement joins TRBV24-1 to TRBJ2-3; possibly TRBD1 for D (6 bases). This CDR3 spans 16 amino acids. From germline, CDR1 is KGHDR and CDR2 SFDVKD. The ends were cut back, 9 bases at V and 6 bases at J, with 24 bases in the middle. This chain's CDR3 is CATRKGGLGGPDTQYF. The CDR3 DNA reads TGTGCCACCCGAAAGGGCGGACTTGGGGGCCCCGATACGCAGTATTTT.

The chain combines TRBV4-1 with TRBJ1-2; D gene unclear. The CDR3 loop spans 14 amino acids. V was shortened by 0 bases and J by 8 bases, with 13 bases between the two germline ends. Germline lookup yields CDR1 MGHRA and CDR2 YSYEKL. The CDR3 nucleotides read TGCGCCAGCAGCCAAGATAGGAGAGATCAAGGCTACACCTTC. Encoded protein: CASSQDRRDQGYTF.

The V and J genes are TRBV12-2 and TRBJ2-3; the table's D call, TRBD1, has no DNA check behind it. TRBV12-2 is tagged as a pseudogene. CDR3 size: 15 residues. The CDR3 sequence is CASRPQGVDTDTQYF. CDR3 in DNA: TGTGCAAGTCGCCCCCAAGGGGTGGACACAGATACGCAGTATTTT.

The gene calls are TRBV30 and TRBJ2-7; TRBD1 matches 8 bases. V lost 0 bases, J lost 6 bases, and 10 bases stayed unmatched. Germline V gene sequence: CDR1 GTSNPN, CDR2 SVGIG (reference sequence). This CDR3 region has 15 residues. The CDR3 region has the DNA TGTGCCTGGAGTGTACAAGAGACAGACAGGGGCGAGCAGTACTTC. As protein: CAWSVQETDRGEQYF.

This chain uses TRBV11-3 with TRBJ2-1; TRBD1 aligns across 11 bases. CDR1 SGHNT and CDR2 YENEEA come from the germline V gene. V lost 6 bases and J lost 9; bases outside the gene matches: 13. This CDR3 has 16 residues. The CDR3: CASSNSAGTGGFEQFF. The CDR3 nucleotides read TGTGCCAGCAGTAACTCTGCGGGGACAGGGGGGTTTGAGCAGTTCTTC.